The clone carrying this TCR beta chain was counted many times. These data belong to a study of blood T cells in healthy people across ages. Losses at the gene ends were 0 bases for V and 8 bases for J; bases not matched to a gene: 3. Germline V gives CDR1 SGHKS, CDR2 YYEKEE (reference sequence). The CDR3 is 14 residues long. Sample-barcoded 5' priming and a J-beta primer mix drove a second PCR of roughly 6 to 12 cycles. From the 5' RACE reads, TCRdb called clonotypes with MiXCR, one entry per CDR3 protein. The sample carries 1.5 million to 2 million distinct CDR3 sequences, about 31% recorded once. Specimen: blood. V and J are TRBV5-5 and TRBJ2-3, with 10 bases fitting TRBD1. The TCR sequence derives from a young woman in good health. CDR3 region: CASSLGDRGFTQYF. For the CDR3, the DNA is TGTGCCAGCAGCTTGGGGGACAGGGGCTTTACGCAGTATTTT. Based on the CDR3 plus reference TRBV5-5 and TRBJ2-3, the full variable domain is DAGVTQSPTHLIKTRGQQVTLRCSPISGHKSVSWYQQVLGQGPQFIFQYYEKEERGRGNFPDRFSARQFPNYSSELNVNALLLGDSALYLCASSLGDRGFTQYFGPGTRLTVL.